This T cell receptor (beta chain) is drawn from a study of molecular identifiers for immune sequencing clone quantification. Germline V CDR1 and CDR2: LGHNA, YSLEER. The CDR3 length is 15 residues. V shed 0 bases and J 6 bases; nucleotides not matched to a gene: 4. General observations from the study: Identical TCR molecules can share a barcode, and this sharing could underestimate highly expanded clone sizes.

MiXCR was run by TCRdb on the PCR reads, yielding one entry per CDR3 protein. The sample has about 510,000 distinct CDR3 sequences; about a fifth are singletons. In its sample, this clonotype was seen many times. Its antigen is unknown. Sequenced sample: naive CD8+ T cells from blood, with Jurkat cell RNA spiked in. Subset specified: FACS-sorted CD8+CD4-CCR7+CD45RA+ naive T cells. The chain links TRBV4-3 to TRBJ2-3; TRBD2 matches at 9 bases. This receptor was obtained from a human donor in good health. Some libraries in this study had Jurkat cell RNA spiked in. The CDR3 nucleotides are TGCGCCAGCAGCCAAGATCCAGCGGGAGGTGATACGCAGTATTTT. It codes for CASSQDPAGGDTQYF.